What follows are 5 T cell receptor beta chains derived from one specimen sequenced in a study of cytomegalovirus exposure and HLA in healthy donors. Vbeta (60) and Jbeta (13) primers were used in the PCR. Sequencing used immunoSEQ multiplex PCR; TCRdb keeps in-frame clones, though not all of them. The sample features about 200,000 clones, with more than 0.95% in its top ten. Input material: PBMCs. The origin of the receptors is a girl aged 2 to 9 in good health and CMV-seropositive.

V and J are TRBV28 and TRBJ1-5, with D tentatively TRBD1 (5 bases). Trimming left V 5 bases short and J 0 bases short, with 14 bases between. This CDR3 comprises 16 residues. CDR1 and CDR2 (germline): MDHEN, SYDVKM. The CDR3 loop is CASSPGAEYSNQPQHF. CDR3 coding DNA: TGTGCCAGCAGTCCTGGGGCAGAGTATAGCAATCAGCCCCAGCATTTT.

The genes are TRBV10-3 and TRBJ2-7, with 8 bases that match TRBD1. Germline values: CDR1 ENHRY, CDR2 SYGVKD. The CDR3 sequence is 15 residues long. With 2 bases clipped from V and 3 bases from J, the junction kept 6 bases outside the gene matches. This CDR3 reads CAISELGQGHYEQYF. The CDR3 DNA sequence: TGTGCCATCAGTGAGCTCGGACAGGGCCACTACGAGCAGTACTTC.

V gene TRBV7-2 combines with J gene TRBJ1-2; tentative D call: TRBD1 (5 bases). Per the germline V gene, CDR1 is SGHTA and CDR2 is FQGNSA. This CDR3 contains 16 residues. The V end was cut by 2 bases, the J end by 5 bases, with 18 bases between. This CDR3 reads CASSLFGGDMDYGYTF. The CDR3 nucleotides are TGTGCCAGCAGCTTATTCGGGGGGGATATGGATTATGGCTACACCTTC.

This chain joins TRBV6-1 and TRBJ1-1; 7 bases are shared with TRBD1. Losses at the gene ends were 10 bases for V and 0 bases for J; bases not matched to a gene: 11. Germline V gene sequence: CDR1 MNHNS, CDR2 SASEGT. CDR3 length equals 15 residues. The DNA of the CDR3 is TGTGCCACCTCCGGGACAGCGACCATGAACACTGAAGCTTTCTTT. It translates to CATSGTATMNTEAFF.

Here the CDR3 DNA reads TGTGCCAGCAGCCCCGTAGGGGGCAACTATGGCTACACCTTC. The encoded protein is CASSPVGGNYGYTF. J is TRBJ1-2 and V is TRBV2; 7 nucleotides match TRBD1. J gave up 2 bases and V 6 bases, and 6 bases lay outside the gene matches. The CDR3 is made up of 14 amino acids. Germline V gene sequence: CDR1 SNHLY, CDR2 FYNNEI.